This T cell receptor (beta chain) was found in a study of metastatic and nonmetastatic thyroid tumors. This clone was detected many times. Other nucleotide sequences in the sample specify the same CDR3. Before thyroid surgery, none of the patients had received any treatment. Original analysis: CDR3 was compared across clinicopathological groups, and the resulting differences were used to build a distant-metastasis classifier for papillary thyroid cancer. TCRdb re-analyzed the PCR reads using MiXCR. The V and J calls and clone size come from TCRdb's table, not from the authors' own analysis. This sample has roughly 89,000 clones, with roughly an eighth found just once. This CDR3 contains 12 residues. The germline V gene encodes CDR1 SQVTM and CDR2 ANQGSEA. V was clipped by 6 bases and J by 8 bases, with 11 bases between them.

This TCR was recovered from a female donor with papillary thyroid cancer or a benign thyroid nodule (not recorded which). Some clones in this sample may be carry-over from other donors' samples. The sequenced sample was tumor tissue. The V gene is TRBV29-1, the J gene TRBJ1-6; D possibly corresponds to TRBD1 (5 bases). Written as DNA, the CDR3 is TGCAGCGTCCGGGACGGAGATTCACCCCTCCACTTT. Translating it yields CSVRDGDSPLHF.